This T cell receptor (beta chain) appears in the sequencing data of a study of cytomegalovirus exposure and HLA in healthy donors. Points on this clone: Other DNA sequences in the same sample also yield this CDR3.

With 60 Vbeta and 13 Jbeta primers, the PCR was carried out. Some clones are missing from TCRdb's copy, which holds only in-frame ones; the method was immunoSEQ multiplex PCR. The data show 200,000 to 250,000 clones, 65% to 80% seen once. Specimen: PBMCs. The source of this sequence is a man aged 35-49 years in good health and CMV-seronegative.

Here the CDR3 DNA reads TGTGCCAGCAGCGTTGCGGGCAGCACAGATACGCAGTATTTT. Translating it yields CASSVAGSTDTQYF. V is TRBV9 and J is TRBJ2-3; D possibly corresponds to TRBD2 (5 bases). The V end lost 2 bases, the J end lost 0 bases, and 7 bases lay between the germline ends. CDR1 and CDR2 from the germline V gene are SGDLS and YYNGEE. The CDR3 is 14 residues long.